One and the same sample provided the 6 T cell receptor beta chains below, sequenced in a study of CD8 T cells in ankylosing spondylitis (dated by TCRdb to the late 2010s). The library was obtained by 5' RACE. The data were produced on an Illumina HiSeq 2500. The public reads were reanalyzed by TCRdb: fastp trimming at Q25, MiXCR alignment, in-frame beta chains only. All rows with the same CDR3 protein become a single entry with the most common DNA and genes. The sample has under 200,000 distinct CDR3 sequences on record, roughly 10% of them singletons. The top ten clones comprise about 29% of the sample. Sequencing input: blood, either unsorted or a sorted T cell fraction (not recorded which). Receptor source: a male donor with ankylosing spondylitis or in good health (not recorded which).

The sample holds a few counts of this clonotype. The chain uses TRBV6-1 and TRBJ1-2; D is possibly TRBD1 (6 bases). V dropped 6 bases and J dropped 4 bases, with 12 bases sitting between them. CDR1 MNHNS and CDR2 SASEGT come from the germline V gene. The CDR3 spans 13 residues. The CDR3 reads CASSKKDSYGYTF. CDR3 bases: TGTGCCAGCAGCAAAAAGGACAGCTATGGCTACACCTTC.

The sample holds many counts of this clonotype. CDR3 nucleotide sequence: TGTGCCACGATGACACCGCCCCCGTACAATGAGCAGTTCTTC. Protein sequence: CATMTPPPYNEQFF. The J gene is TRBJ2-1, the V gene TRBV28; D unclear. Trimming left V 10 bases short and J 4 bases short, with 17 bases between. The CDR3 length is 14 residues. Germline CDR1 reads MDHEN; CDR2 reads SYDVKM.

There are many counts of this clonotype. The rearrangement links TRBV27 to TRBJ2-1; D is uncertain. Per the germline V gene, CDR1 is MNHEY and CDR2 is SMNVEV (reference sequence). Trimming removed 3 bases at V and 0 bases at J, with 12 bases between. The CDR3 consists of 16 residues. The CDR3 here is CASSFRSQSSYNEQFF. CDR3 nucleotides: TGTGCCAGCAGTTTTCGCAGCCAGAGCTCCTACAATGAGCAGTTCTTC.

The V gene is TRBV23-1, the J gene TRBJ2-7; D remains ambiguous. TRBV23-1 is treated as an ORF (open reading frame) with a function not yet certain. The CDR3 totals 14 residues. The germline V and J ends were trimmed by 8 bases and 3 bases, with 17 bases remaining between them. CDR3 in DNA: TGCGCCAGCCAAGACTCAACACAATTCTACGAGCAGTACTTC. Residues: CASQDSTQFYEQYF.

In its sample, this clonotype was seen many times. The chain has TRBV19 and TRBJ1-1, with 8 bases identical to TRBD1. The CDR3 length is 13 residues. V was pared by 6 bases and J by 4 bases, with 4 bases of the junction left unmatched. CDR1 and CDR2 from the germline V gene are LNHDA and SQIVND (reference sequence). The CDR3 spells CASRRTGITEAFF. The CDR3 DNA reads TGTGCCAGTAGACGGACAGGGATCACTGAAGCTTTCTTT.

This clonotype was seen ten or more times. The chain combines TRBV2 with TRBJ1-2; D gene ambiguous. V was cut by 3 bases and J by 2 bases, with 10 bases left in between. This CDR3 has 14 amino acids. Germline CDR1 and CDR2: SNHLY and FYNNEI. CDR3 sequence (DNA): TGTGCCAGCAGTGACCTCAGAGTCAACTATGGCTACACCTTC. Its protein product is CASSDLRVNYGYTF.